A selection of T cell receptor beta chains follows, all from one sample in a study of control samples from healthy donors and cancer patients. Sequencing used immunoSEQ multiplex PCR; TCRdb keeps in-frame clones, though not all of them. This table has 120,000 to 150,000 clones, about nine tenths appearing once. Sequencing was performed on blood. All receptors come from a man aged 30 to 45 in good health. CDR3s include the opening cysteine and the closing phenylalanine or tryptophan. Each record gives: CDR3 protein, CDR3 DNA, V gene, clone size, CDR3 length, D gene, J gene. A D gene is named only where the DNA matches it firmly. Clone size is not always given. Where it is, it says once, few, many or a class for expanded clones.

CDR3 protein: CASSPMGQGGTEAFF
CDR3 DNA: TGTGCCAGCAGTCCTATGGGACAGGGGGGCACTGAAGCTTTCTTT
V gene: TRBV6-5
clone size: .
CDR3 length: 15
D gene: TRBD1
J gene: TRBJ1-1

CDR3 protein: CASSYYGDRGLYEQYF
CDR3 DNA: TGTGCCAGCAGTTACTATGGGGACAGGGGGCTCTACGAGCAGTACTTC
V gene: TRBV6-2/TRBV6-3
clone size: .
CDR3 length: 16
D gene: TRBD1
J gene: TRBJ2-7

CDR3 protein: CASSIPGIGYTF
CDR3 DNA: TGTGCCAGTAGTATCCCGGGGATTGGCTACACCTTC
V gene: TRBV19
clone size: .
CDR3 length: 12
D gene: .
J gene: TRBJ1-2

CDR3 protein: CASSFKGREKLFF
CDR3 DNA: TGTGCCAGCTCATTTAAGGGACGTGAAAAACTGTTTTTT
V gene: TRBV2
clone size: .
CDR3 length: 13
D gene: .
J gene: TRBJ1-4

CDR3 protein: CASRVGRDTEAFF
CDR3 DNA: TGTGCCAGTAGAGTAGGGAGGGACACTGAAGCTTTCTTT
V gene: TRBV19
clone size: .
CDR3 length: 13
D gene: .
J gene: TRBJ1-1

CDR3 protein: CASRFRRDSNQPQHF
CDR3 DNA: TGTGCCAGCAGATTCCGCAGGGATAGCAATCAGCCCCAGCATTTT
V gene: TRBV6-5
clone size: .
CDR3 length: 15
D gene: .
J gene: TRBJ1-5

CDR3 protein: CASSFVIATGPYEQYF
CDR3 DNA: TGCGCCAGCAGCTTTGTCATCGCGACAGGACCCTACGAGCAGTACTTC
V gene: TRBV5-1
clone size: .
CDR3 length: 16
D gene: .
J gene: TRBJ2-7

CDR3 protein: CASSLIGGPDQPQHF
CDR3 DNA: TGTGCCAGCTCACTTATCGGGGGTCCGGATCAGCCCCAGCATTTT
V gene: TRBV18
clone size: .
CDR3 length: 15
D gene: .
J gene: TRBJ1-5

CDR3 protein: CASSRGATNEKLFF
CDR3 DNA: TGTGCCAGCAGTAGAGGGGCAACTAATGAAAAACTGTTTTTT
V gene: TRBV2
clone size: .
CDR3 length: 14
D gene: .
J gene: TRBJ1-4

CDR3 protein: CASSFYREEGYTF
CDR3 DNA: TGTGCCAGCAGCTTTTACAGGGAAGAAGGCTACACCTTC
V gene: TRBV5-5
clone size: few
CDR3 length: 13
D gene: .
J gene: TRBJ1-2

CDR3 protein: CASSLTTGGPGNTIYF
CDR3 DNA: TGTGCCAGCAGTTTAACAACAGGGGGACCTGGAAACACCATATATTTT
V gene: TRBV27
clone size: .
CDR3 length: 16
D gene: TRBD1
J gene: TRBJ1-3

CDR3 protein: CASSPADNEQFF
CDR3 DNA: TGTGCCAGCTCACCAGCCGACAATGAGCAGTTCTTC
V gene: TRBV18
clone size: .
CDR3 length: 12
D gene: .
J gene: TRBJ2-1

CDR3 protein: CASSSGAGVQEQYF
CDR3 DNA: TGTGCCAGCAGCTCGGGGGCGGGAGTACAGGAGCAGTACTTC
V gene: TRBV5-4
clone size: .
CDR3 length: 14
D gene: .
J gene: TRBJ2-7

CDR3 protein: CASSDRTYGYTF
CDR3 DNA: TGTGCCAGCAGTGACAGGACCTATGGCTACACCTTC
V gene: TRBV11-2
clone size: .
CDR3 length: 12
D gene: .
J gene: TRBJ1-2

CDR3 protein: CASSLDGDLIPYGYTF
CDR3 DNA: TGTGCCAGCAGCTTAGACGGCGACCTCATTCCCTATGGCTACACCTTC
V gene: TRBV7-9
clone size: .
CDR3 length: 16
D gene: .
J gene: TRBJ1-2

CDR3 protein: CASSVVASGGGYEQYF
CDR3 DNA: TGTGCCAGCAGTGTGGTGGCTAGCGGGGGAGGCTACGAGCAGTACTTC
V gene: TRBV27
clone size: .
CDR3 length: 16
D gene: TRBD2
J gene: TRBJ2-7

CDR3 protein: CASSLLGQETQYF
CDR3 DNA: TGTGCCAGCAGCTTGTTGGGGCAAGAGACCCAGTACTTC
V gene: TRBV5-6
clone size: once
CDR3 length: 13
D gene: .
J gene: TRBJ2-5

CDR3 protein: CASSQDDSRLGSPLHF
CDR3 DNA: TGTGCCAGCAGCCAAGATGATAGCAGATTAGGCTCACCCCTCCACTTT
V gene: TRBV4-2
clone size: .
CDR3 length: 16
D gene: .
J gene: TRBJ1-6

CDR3 protein: CASSTINEQFF
CDR3 DNA: TGTGCCAGCAGTACAATCAATGAGCAGTTCTTC
V gene: TRBV2
clone size: .
CDR3 length: 11
D gene: .
J gene: TRBJ2-1

CDR3 protein: CASSQEPNGGGYEQYF
CDR3 DNA: TGCGCCAGCAGCCAAGAGCCGAACGGAGGGGGCTACGAGCAGTACTTC
V gene: TRBV4-3
clone size: .
CDR3 length: 16
D gene: .
J gene: TRBJ2-7

CDR3 protein: CASSIAANTEAFF
CDR3 DNA: TGTGCCAGTAGTATCGCCGCGAACACTGAAGCTTTCTTT
V gene: TRBV19
clone size: once
CDR3 length: 13
D gene: .
J gene: TRBJ1-1

CDR3 protein: CASSLIGTASSGNTIYF
CDR3 DNA: TGTGCCAGCAGCTTGATCGGGACAGCGAGCTCTGGAAACACCATATATTTT
V gene: TRBV5-6
clone size: .
CDR3 length: 17
D gene: TRBD1
J gene: TRBJ1-3

CDR3 protein: CASSQEPTGAGGGFF
CDR3 DNA: TGTGCCAGCAGCCAAGAACCGACAGGGGCTGGAGGGGGTTTCTTT
V gene: TRBV3-1/TRBV3-2
clone size: .
CDR3 length: 15
D gene: TRBD1
J gene: TRBJ1-1

CDR3 protein: CASSHLLDTQYF
CDR3 DNA: TGTGCCAGCAGTCACTTATTGGATACGCAGTATTTT
V gene: TRBV27
clone size: .
CDR3 length: 12
D gene: .
J gene: TRBJ2-3

CDR3 protein: CASSPESEGAEAFF
CDR3 DNA: TGTGCCAGCAGCCCGGAGAGTGAGGGAGCTGAAGCTTTCTTT
V gene: TRBV7-9
clone size: .
CDR3 length: 14
D gene: .
J gene: TRBJ1-1

CDR3 protein: CASSSPGTSPLF
CDR3 DNA: TGTGCCAGCAGTTCCCCGGGCACCTCACCGCTCTTC
V gene: TRBV12-3/TRBV12-4
clone size: few
CDR3 length: 12
D gene: .
J gene: TRBJ2-1

CDR3 protein: CASGSTIRGPQYF
CDR3 DNA: TGTGCCAGCGGTTCGACTATCCGGGGGCCGCAGTATTTT
V gene: TRBV6-5
clone size: .
CDR3 length: 13
D gene: .
J gene: TRBJ2-3

CDR3 protein: CASSLSLQQPQHF
CDR3 DNA: TGTGCCAGCAGCTTAAGCCTACAACAGCCCCAGCATTTT
V gene: TRBV11-2
clone size: .
CDR3 length: 13
D gene: .
J gene: TRBJ1-5

CDR3 protein: CASSLTSLAVETQYF
CDR3 DNA: TGTGCCAGCAGCTTAACGTCGCTAGCCGTTGAGACCCAGTACTTC
V gene: TRBV7-3
clone size: .
CDR3 length: 15
D gene: .
J gene: TRBJ2-5

CDR3 protein: CASSYRGGTGANVLTF
CDR3 DNA: TGTGCCAGCAGCTACCGAGGGGGAACTGGGGCCAACGTCCTGACTTTC
V gene: TRBV11-3
clone size: .
CDR3 length: 16
D gene: .
J gene: TRBJ2-6

CDR3 protein: CASDQTGIDIQYF
CDR3 DNA: TGTGCCAGTGATCAAACAGGGATAGACATTCAGTACTTC
V gene: TRBV19
clone size: .
CDR3 length: 13
D gene: .
J gene: TRBJ2-4

CDR3 protein: CASSPPDPVIGTQYF
CDR3 DNA: TGTGCCAGCAGCCCACCGGACCCGGTCATAGGGACCCAGTACTTC
V gene: TRBV9
clone size: .
CDR3 length: 15
D gene: .
J gene: TRBJ2-5

CDR3 protein: CATSREGRGEQYF
CDR3 DNA: TGTGCCACCAGCAGAGAGGGCAGGGGCGAGCAGTACTTC
V gene: TRBV15
clone size: .
CDR3 length: 13
D gene: .
J gene: TRBJ2-7

CDR3 protein: CASSWYPLSTTNEKLFF
CDR3 DNA: TGCGCCAGCAGCTGGTACCCACTTTCCACAACTAATGAAAAACTGTTTTTT
V gene: TRBV5-1
clone size: once
CDR3 length: 17
D gene: .
J gene: TRBJ1-4

CDR3 protein: CASGQTGNLGGYTF
CDR3 DNA: TGTGCCAGCGGACAGACAGGGAATCTCGGTGGCTACACCTTC
V gene: TRBV6-5
clone size: once
CDR3 length: 14
D gene: TRBD1
J gene: TRBJ1-2

CDR3 protein: CASSQGIERGSTHF
CDR3 DNA: TGTGCCAGCAGCCAAGGGATAGAAAGGGGGTCTACGCATTTT
V gene: TRBV14
clone size: .
CDR3 length: 14
D gene: .
J gene: TRBJ1-5